Following are 6 T cell receptor beta chains from one sample sequenced in a study of blood T cell repertoires in COVID-19. Some clones are missing from TCRdb's copy, which holds only in-frame ones; the method was immunoSEQ multiplex PCR. The profile shows about 350,000 clones, around nine tenths of them singletons. The sample comprised peripheral blood. These receptors all stem from a woman under 30 who had recovered from COVID-19.

This chain connects TRBV5-1 to TRBJ2-1, with 12 nucleotides matching TRBD2. Germline V gene sequence: CDR1 SGHRS, CDR2 YFSETQ. Unmatched junction bases numbered 5, after V lost 1 base and J lost 9 bases. The CDR3 consists of 15 residues. CDR3 sequence reads: CASSLRLAGEAEQFF. DNA for the CDR3: TGCGCCAGCAGCTTGCGACTAGCGGGGGAGGCTGAGCAGTTCTTC.

The CDR3 here is CAITGDRDAGYTF. DNA for the CDR3: TGTGCCATCACCGGGGACAGGGATGCAGGCTACACCTTC. The chain combines TRBV10-3 with TRBJ1-2, with TRBD1 matching 9 bases. Germline CDR1 and CDR2: ENHRY and SYGVKD. The CDR3 sequence is 13 residues long. V shed 7 bases, J shed 8 bases, and the junction held 8 bases outside the gene matches.

In DNA form, the CDR3 reads TGCGCCAGCAGCTTGGCGACTAGCGGGAGGGCAAATGAGCAGTTCTTC. Its protein is CASSLATSGRANEQFF. The chain joins TRBV5-1 to TRBJ2-1; 14 nucleotides align to TRBD2. This CDR3 has 16 residues. CDR1 and CDR2 from the germline V gene are SGHRS and YFSETQ. Trimming cost V 0 bases and J 7 bases; bases outside gene matches: 3.

The rearrangement joins TRBV11-2 to TRBJ2-7; 12 bases are shared with TRBD2. V was pared by 0 bases and J by 7 bases, with 10 bases of the junction left unmatched. Looked up from germline, CDR1 is SGHAT and CDR2 is FQNNGV. CDR3 length: 17 residues. CDR3 nucleotides: TGTGCCAGCAGCTTAGATCGGAGACTAGCGGGAGCCAATGAGCAGTACGTC. Translated, it gives CASSLDRRLAGANEQYV.

V and J are TRBV15 and TRBJ2-1; TRBD2 agrees at 10 bases. The length of the CDR3 is 17 residues. Germline V gene sequence: CDR1 LNHNV, CDR2 YYDKDF (reference sequence). V was pared by 5 bases and J by 3 bases, with 10 bases of the junction left unmatched. CDR3 bases: TGTGCCACCAGCCGACCCTGGACTAGCGGAGTCTACAATGAGCAGTTCTTC. Translation gives CATSRPWTSGVYNEQFF.

The chain is built from TRBV11-3 and TRBJ2-4, with D possibly TRBD1 on 5 matching bases. The CDR3 length is 16 residues. V was trimmed by 2 bases and J by 0 bases, leaving 11 bases between them. Germline V gene data show CDR1 as SGHNT and CDR2 as YENEEA. CDR3 sequence reads: CASSLYTGLAKNIQYF. For the CDR3, the DNA is TGTGCCAGCAGCTTATACACAGGCTTAGCCAAAAACATTCAGTACTTC.